The T cell receptor (beta chain) under discussion was sequenced for a study of patients and donors after allogeneic stem cell transplantation. V dropped 4 bases and J dropped 0; count of bases not matched to a gene: 9. The germline V gene encodes CDR1 SGDLS and CDR2 YYNGEE. The CDR3 runs to 18 residues. TCRdb reprocessed the RT-PCR reads with MiXCR, giving one entry per CDR3 protein. The data show about 160,000 distinct CDR3 sequences, about two fifths seen once. The sequencing sample was made of blood, either unsorted or a sorted T cell fraction (not recorded which). The chain joins TRBV9 to TRBJ2-2; 10 bases match TRBD2. This TCR came from a human donor who was either an allogeneic HSCT recipient or a stem cell or donor lymphocyte infusion donor (not recorded which). It is not recorded whose cells these are; they may come from a transplant donor. The CDR3 DNA sequence: TGTGCCAGCAGCAGAACTAGCGGGGTGCTCGCGAACACCGGGGAGCTGTTTTTT. It codes for CASSRTSGVLANTGELFF.